This T cell receptor (beta chain) originates from a study of cytomegalovirus exposure and HLA in healthy donors. CDR3 size: 14 residues. Germline V gene sequence: CDR1 SSHAT, CDR2 FNYEAQ (reference sequence). General observations from the study: A link between a missense DCLRE1C variant and TCR beta V- and J-gene trimming emerged from a later analysis. In a later analysis, productive TCRs from donors in an Asian-associated ancestry cluster reportedly carried fewer N-insertions than the cohort mean. In a later analysis, HLA-C alleles had the fewest associated TCRs, DRB1 alleles the most.

With regard to this clone: Its antigen is unknown. One end of the junction fails to match germline, which may point to a read error. Other DNA variants within this sample encode the same CDR3.

The PCR had 60 Vbeta and 13 Jbeta primers. Assay: immunoSEQ multiplex PCR; the TCRdb copy retains only in-frame clones and omits some. This sample's table reports roughly 60,000 clones. The sequence was collected from a woman aged 18-29 years in good health and CMV-seronegative. Sequenced sample: PBMCs. The chain has TRBV7-7 and TRBJ2-5, with D possibly being TRBD2 (6 bases). CDR3 residues: CASSPGTGQETQYF. CDR3 nucleotides: TGTGCTAGCAGCCCCGGGACTGGTCAAGAGACCCAGTACTTC.